Following are 21 T cell receptor beta chains from one sample sequenced in a study of control samples from healthy donors and cancer patients. Generated by immunoSEQ multiplex PCR, the TCRdb table keeps only in-frame clones and is missing some. The profile covers roughly 100,000 clones, with about four fifths appearing a single time and approximately 13% taken by the ten largest. Source material: blood. The receptors stem from a woman aged 45-60 years in good health.

The chain joins TRBV18 to TRBJ1-4, with 7 bases identical to TRBD1. From germline, CDR1 is KGHSH and CDR2 LQKENI. Trimming removed 1 base from V and 4 bases from J; junction bases left unmatched: 6. This CDR3 spans 16 amino acids. The CDR3 region is CASSPLTGTDNEKLFF. CDR3 DNA sequence: TGTGCCAGCTCACCACTTACCGGGACAGATAATGAAAAACTGTTTTTT.

The chain couples TRBV7-9 to TRBJ1-2; 7 bases are shared with TRBD1. Looked up from germline, CDR1 is SEHNR and CDR2 is FQNEAQ (reference sequence). The CDR3 runs 12 residues. V was clipped by 5 bases and J by 8 bases; unmatched bases: 5. CDR3 sequence reads: CASSPDRRGYTF. As DNA, the CDR3 is TGTGCCAGCAGCCCGGACAGGAGGGGCTACACCTTC. Variable domain in full (rest from reference TRBV7-9 and TRBJ1-2): DTGVSQNPRHKITKRGQNVTFRCDPISEHNRLYWYRQTLGQGPEFLTYFQNEAQLEKSRLLSDRFSAERPKGSFSTLEIQRTEQGDSAMYLCASSPDRRGYTFGSGTRLTVV.

This CDR3 is CASSPSTGNTEAFF. For the CDR3, the DNA is TGCGCCAGCAGCCCGTCGACAGGGAACACTGAAGCTTTCTTT. The chain employs TRBV5-1 and TRBJ1-1, with a weak D call TRBD1 (6 bases). The V gene lost 4 bases and the J gene lost 1 base, with 11 bases spanning the gap. This CDR3 comprises 14 residues. In germline, CDR1 is SGHRS, CDR2 YFSETQ.

This chain connects TRBV5-1 to TRBJ2-3; D unclear. Germline V gene sequence: CDR1 SGHRS, CDR2 YFSETQ. V was trimmed by 2 bases and J by 0 bases, leaving 10 bases between them. The CDR3 totals 15 residues. CDR3 sequence (DNA): TGCGCCAGCAGCTTAGAGCGAGTTAGCACAGATACGCAGTATTTT. Translation: CASSLERVSTDTQYF. The whole variable domain, filled in from reference TRBV5-1 and TRBJ2-3, reads KAGVTQTPRYLIKTRGQQVTLSCSPISGHRSVSWYQQTPGQGLQFLFEYFSETQRNKGNFPGRFSGRQFSNSRSEMNVSTLELGDSALYLCASSLERVSTDTQYFGPGTRLTVL.

The rearrangement links TRBV19 to TRBJ1-1, with 7 bases lining up with TRBD1. Germline CDR1 is LNHDA and CDR2 is SQIVND (reference sequence). The trim removed 4 bases at V and 4 bases at J, leaving 12 bases unmatched. The CDR3 consists of 16 residues. The CDR3 sequence: CASSKRDSRGGTEAFF. The CDR3 coding sequence is TGTGCCAGTAGTAAGCGGGACAGCCGGGGGGGCACTGAAGCTTTCTTT.

In this sample, this clone turned up once. This chain joins TRBV19 and TRBJ2-7; D is perhaps TRBD1 (5 bases). The CDR3 totals 14 residues. Germline V gene sequence: CDR1 LNHDA, CDR2 SQIVND (reference sequence). V lost 7 bases and J 0 bases, leaving 13 bases between the germline ends. CDR3: CASKRTLSSYEQYF. For the CDR3, the DNA is TGTGCCAGTAAGAGGACATTAAGCTCCTACGAGCAGTACTTC.

The rearrangement uses TRBV28 and TRBJ2-7, with 12 bases that match TRBD2. V lost 5 bases, J lost 3 bases, and 8 bases stayed unmatched. The CDR3 has 16 residues. From germline, CDR1 is MDHEN and CDR2 SYDVKM. This chain's CDR3 is CASSPKTSGSLYEQYF. In DNA, the CDR3 is TGTGCCAGCAGTCCGAAGACTAGCGGGAGTCTCTACGAGCAGTACTTC.

This chain connects TRBV25-1 to TRBJ2-7, with 7 bases identical to TRBD2. The CDR3 has 16 residues. With 7 bases clipped from V and 3 bases from J, the junction kept 15 bases outside the gene matches. CDR1 is MGHDK, CDR2 SYGVNS, per germline. The CDR3 region is CASNEGGAQQSYEQYF. CDR3 nucleotide sequence: TGTGCCAGCAACGAGGGAGGGGCGCAACAGAGCTACGAGCAGTACTTC.

V and J are TRBV3-1 (or the pseudogene TRBV3-2) and TRBJ2-1; 10 bases align to TRBD1. CDR3 length: 15 amino acids. Germline loops: CDR1 LGHDT, CDR2 YNNKEL (reference sequence). V shed 4 bases and J 6 bases; nucleotides not matched to a gene: 6. CDR3 loop: CASSPDRGQVNEQFF. The CDR3 DNA is TGTGCCAGCAGCCCAGACAGGGGGCAAGTCAATGAGCAGTTCTTC.

This clone was counted only a few times. V usage is TRBV7-2 and J usage is TRBJ1-6; 7 positions agree with TRBD1. Trimming took 7 bases from V and 10 from J; bases not matched to a gene: 22. The CDR3 totals 18 residues. Germline CDR1 SGHTA, CDR2 FQGNSA. The CDR3 region has the DNA TGTGCCAGCACGGATAACGAAGGCGTTGACAGGGTAAACTCACCCCTCCACTTT. Translation gives CASTDNEGVDRVNSPLHF.

CDR3 sequence: CASSQGQSYEQYF. The CDR3 nucleotides are TGTGCCAGCAGCCAAGGACAGTCCTACGAGCAGTACTTC. The rearrangement links TRBV7-2 to TRBJ2-7, with a possible D match to TRBD1 (6 bases). The CDR3 sequence is 13 residues long. The V and J ends lost 5 bases and 1 base respectively, with 9 bases between them. CDR1 SGHTA and CDR2 FQGNSA come from the germline V gene.

The chain carries TRBV15 and TRBJ1-1, with a tentative D call TRBD1 (6 bases). This CDR3 is 16 amino acids long. Germline V gene sequence: CDR1 LNHNV, CDR2 YYDKDF (reference sequence). The V and J ends lost 0 bases and 10 bases respectively, with 21 bases between them. The CDR3 sequence: CATSRDSAGVNRRAFF. In DNA form, the CDR3 reads TGTGCCACCAGCAGAGATTCAGCAGGGGTTAATCGGAGAGCTTTCTTT.

The chain joins TRBV7-6 to TRBJ1-2, with 8 bases fitting TRBD1. Germline trimming cut 4 bases from V and 8 bases from J; bases unmatched to any gene: 9. This CDR3 has 14 residues. CDR1 and CDR2 (germline): SGHVS, FNYEAQ. DNA for the CDR3: TGTGCCAGCAGCTCGAACCCGGACAGGGACGGCTACACCTTC. Its translation: CASSSNPDRDGYTF.

This clone was detected once. The chain couples TRBV5-1 to TRBJ2-5, with 11 bases that match TRBD1. Germline V gene data show CDR1 as SGHRS and CDR2 as YFSETQ. The ends lost 4 bases at V and 5 bases at J; junction bases unmatched: 10. The CDR3 runs to 16 residues. The CDR3 DNA follows: TGCGCCAGCAGCGTGACAGCGGGACAGGGGGTCGAGACCCAGTACTTC. As protein: CASSVTAGQGVETQYF.

J is TRBJ2-2 and V is TRBV15; D is perhaps TRBD1 (6 bases). V gave up 1 base and J gave up 8 bases, with 14 bases separating them. There are 15 residues in the CDR3. Germline values: CDR1 LNHNV, CDR2 YYDKDF (reference sequence). The CDR3 DNA sequence: TGTGCCACCAGCAGAGTAGGGGGAAATGTAGGGGAGCTGTTTTTT. Translating gives CATSRVGGNVGELFF.

The chain couples TRBV2 to TRBJ2-1; 10 bases line up with TRBD2. This CDR3 is built from 20 residues. The germline V gene encodes CDR1 SNHLY and CDR2 FYNNEI. Trimming cost V 5 bases and J 2 bases; bases outside gene matches: 18. CDR3 sequence: CASSKRLLAGKYYPYNEQFF. The DNA of the CDR3 is TGTGCCAGCAGTAAAAGGCTACTAGCGGGAAAATACTACCCCTACAATGAGCAGTTCTTC.

The chain recombines TRBV9 with TRBJ2-1; possible D gene TRBD2, 5 bases. This CDR3 is built from 13 residues. Trimming took off 3 bases at V and 8 bases at J, with 12 bases between the two ends. The V gene's germline CDR1 is SGDLS and CDR2 YYNGEE. DNA of the CDR3: TGTGCCAGCAGCGGGTTAGCGTCCCATGAGCAGTTCTTC. Its translation: CASSGLASHEQFF. The whole variable domain, filled in from reference TRBV9 and TRBJ2-1, reads DSGVTQTPKHLITATGQRVTLRCSPRSGDLSVYWYQQSLDQGLQFLIQYYNGEERAKGNILERFSAQQFPDLHSELNLSSLELGDSALYFCASSGLASHEQFFGPGTRLTVL.

This chain connects TRBV19 to TRBJ1-2; the D gene is possibly TRBD1 (6 bases). The CDR3 has 13 residues. V lost 0 bases and J lost 4, with 6 bases in between. Looked up from germline, CDR1 is LNHDA and CDR2 is SQIVND (reference sequence). The CDR3 is CASSIDRGYGYTF. The DNA for the CDR3 is TGTGCCAGTAGTATAGACAGGGGCTATGGCTACACCTTC.

The chain is built from TRBV7-2 and TRBJ1-1, with 8 bases fitting TRBD1. Germline loops: CDR1 SGHTA, CDR2 FQGNSA. Germline trimming cut 2 bases from V and 3 bases from J; bases unmatched to any gene: 14. This CDR3 spans 18 amino acids. The CDR3 DNA reads TGTGCCAGCAGCTTACTGCAGGGGGCGTGGTTCCGGGACACTGAAGCTTTCTTT. Encoded protein: CASSLLQGAWFRDTEAFF.

This chain connects TRBV28 to TRBJ2-7; TRBD1 might be the D (5 bases). The V end lost 4 bases, the J end lost 2 bases, and 12 bases lay between the germline ends. The germline V gene has CDR1 MDHEN and CDR2 SYDVKM. The CDR3 length is 14 residues. The DNA of the CDR3 is TGTGCCAGCAGTTCTCCGCCGACAGCCTACGAGCAGTACTTC. Residues: CASSSPPTAYEQYF.

This clone is a singleton in its sample. The chain links TRBV5-6 to TRBJ2-3; possible D gene TRBD2, 5 bases. This CDR3 has 13 amino acids. Between the trimmed V and J ends, which lost 1 base and 11 bases, there was a span of 14 bases. Germline values: CDR1 SGHDT, CDR2 YYEEEE. CDR3 protein: CASSLLTLAGQYF. CDR3 nucleotides: TGTGCCAGCAGCTTGCTAACGCTAGCAGGGCAGTATTTT. Full variable domain (remainder filled in from reference TRBV5-6 and TRBJ2-3): DAGVTQSPTHLIKTRGQQVTLRCSPKSGHDTVSWYQQALGQGPQFIFQYYEEEERQRGNFPDRFSGHQFPNYSSELNVNALLLGDSALYLCASSLLTLAGQYFGPGTRLTVL.